These 22 T cell receptor beta chains were all obtained from the same sample, sequenced in a study of blood T cell repertoires in COVID-19. Assay: immunoSEQ multiplex PCR; the TCRdb copy retains only in-frame clones and omits some. In the table there are some 82,000 clones, approximately 82% of which are singletons. The specimen was peripheral blood. These receptors came from a man at least 80 years old with active or convalescent COVID-19.

The CDR3 reads CASSGLTGGSTEAFF. The DNA for the CDR3 is TGTGCCAGCAGTGGTCTCACAGGGGGAAGCACTGAAGCTTTCTTT. The J gene is TRBJ1-1, the V gene TRBV2, with 8 bases that match TRBD1. Germline V gives CDR1 SNHLY, CDR2 FYNNEI. Trimming cost V 4 bases and J 4 bases; bases outside gene matches: 8. The CDR3 extends over 15 amino acids.

The chain joins TRBV15 to TRBJ2-1; 13 bases fit TRBD2. The junction had 15 bases not matched to a gene; V was cut back by 1 base and J by 9 bases. In germline, CDR1 is LNHNV, CDR2 YYDKDF (reference sequence). The CDR3 length is 19 residues. The CDR3 bases are TGTGCCACCAGCAGAGGAACGTCGGGCAGACTAGCGGGAGGCGGTGAGCAGTTCTTC. Translated, it gives CATSRGTSGRLAGGGEQFF.

The J gene is TRBJ2-5, the V gene TRBV11-2, with 9 bases fitting TRBD2. The J segment lost 1 base and the V segment lost 5 bases, leaving 11 bases of the junction unmatched. Per the germline V gene, CDR1 is SGHAT and CDR2 is FQNNGV. The CDR3 spans 17 residues. Written as DNA, the CDR3 is TGTGCCAGCAGCGTTGTAGCGGGAGTTTCCCTCCAAGAGACCCAGTACTTC. The encoded protein is CASSVVAGVSLQETQYF. The complete variable domain, with remaining parts taken from reference TRBV11-2 and TRBJ2-5, reads EAGVAQSPRYKIIEKRQSVAFWCNPISGHATLYWYQQILGQGPKLLIQFQNNGVVDDSQLPKDRFSAERLKGVDSTLKIQPAKLEDSAVYLCASSVVAGVSLQETQYFGPGTRLLVL.

The chain is built from TRBV6-6 and TRBJ2-1; 7 nucleotides align to TRBD2. V lost 6 bases to trimming and J lost 9 bases; unmatched junction nucleotides: 17. Germline V lookup: CDR1 MNHNY, CDR2 SVGAGI (reference sequence). The CDR3 is made up of 16 amino acids. The DNA for the CDR3 is TGTGCCAGCAGACGTGCGACCGGGGGAGGGTTAAGTGAGCAGTTCTTC. Protein sequence: CASRRATGGGLSEQFF.

The rearrangement joins TRBV2 to TRBJ1-5; 10 bases are shared with TRBD1. The trim removed 6 bases at V and 4 bases at J, leaving 6 bases unmatched. Germline V gives CDR1 SNHLY, CDR2 FYNNEI. This CDR3 region has 15 residues. The CDR3 spells CASRADRGRNQPQHF. CDR3 bases: TGTGCCAGCAGGGCAGACAGGGGGCGAAATCAGCCCCAGCATTTT.

CDR3 region: CASSLDRGGNTIYF. The CDR3 DNA follows: TGTGCCAGCAGCTTGGACAGGGGTGGAAACACCATATATTTT. The V gene is TRBV5-6, the J gene TRBJ1-3; 7 positions match TRBD1. Losses at the gene ends were 0 bases for V and 3 bases for J; bases not matched to a gene: 0. The CDR3 runs 14 residues. Germline CDR1 is SGHDT and CDR2 is YYEEEE.

This clone was recorded only once. This chain uses TRBV10-1 with TRBJ1-1; D possibly corresponds to TRBD1 (5 bases). Germline values: CDR1 WNHNN, CDR2 SYGVQD (reference sequence). This CDR3 spans 15 amino acids. V shed 2 bases and J shed 1 base, with 11 bases lying between them. The CDR3 spells CASSETGLRNTEAFF. The CDR3 region has the DNA TGCGCCAGCAGTGAGACGGGACTGAGGAACACTGAAGCTTTCTTT.

The J gene is TRBJ1-6, the V gene TRBV5-1; a weak D match, TRBD1 (6 bases). V shed 2 bases and J shed 9 bases, with 15 bases lying between them. This CDR3 is built from 15 residues. Germline CDR1 SGHRS, CDR2 YFSETQ. The CDR3 DNA reads as TGCGCCAGCAGCTTAGCGGGACAAGGTTTTTCACCCCTCCACTTT. Protein sequence: CASSLAGQGFSPLHF.

The chain employs TRBV7-2 and TRBJ2-7; TRBD2 might be the D (5 bases). Germline V gene data show CDR1 as SGHTA and CDR2 as FQGNSA. The V gene lost 5 bases and the J gene lost 7 bases, with 15 bases spanning the gap. The CDR3 is 13 amino acids. The CDR3 DNA sequence: TGTGCCAGCAGCCCACGGAGGCTCGGGGAGCAGTACTTC. It yields the protein CASSPRRLGEQYF.

This clone was seen just once. The V gene is TRBV5-1, the J gene TRBJ1-5, with a weak D call TRBD1 (6 bases). CDR1 SGHRS and CDR2 YFSETQ come from the germline V gene. This CDR3 region has 14 residues. V was cut by 4 bases and J by 4 bases, with 12 bases left in between. Here the CDR3 reads CASSMTGGNQPQHF. The CDR3 coding sequence is TGCGCCAGCAGCATGACAGGTGGTAATCAGCCCCAGCATTTT.

The chain links TRBV27 to TRBJ2-1; no reliable D call. Trimming shortened V by 3 bases and J by 5 bases, and 8 bases separated the two germline ends. Germline V gene data show CDR1 as MNHEY and CDR2 as SMNVEV (reference sequence). This CDR3 region has 13 residues. The CDR3 here is CASSLARNNEQFF. CDR3 nucleotides: TGTGCCAGCAGTTTGGCCAGAAACAATGAGCAGTTCTTC.

This sequence joins TRBV29-1 and TRBJ2-3; D possibly corresponds to TRBD2 (7 bases). V was cut by 5 bases and J by 2 bases, with 20 bases left in between. Germline CDR1 SQVTM, CDR2 ANQGSEA. The CDR3 length is 16 residues. The CDR3 DNA is TGCAGCGTTAGGAGGAACGCGGGGGCGCTCACAGATACGCAGTATTTT. This codes for CSVRRNAGALTDTQYF.

The CDR3 DNA reads as TGTGCCAGCAGTTCGTGGGGCACCTATAGCAATCAGCCCCAGCATTTT. The encoded protein is CASSSWGTYSNQPQHF. The J gene is TRBJ1-5, the V gene TRBV6-6, with D tentatively TRBD1 (5 bases). The CDR3 consists of 16 residues. V was pared by 4 bases and J by 0 bases, with 13 bases between. Germline V gene data show CDR1 as MNHNY and CDR2 as SVGAGI (reference sequence).

The chain joins TRBV6-1 to TRBJ1-1; possible D gene TRBD1, 5 bases. In germline, CDR1 is MNHNS, CDR2 SASEGT. Between the trimmed V and J ends, which lost 2 bases and 0 bases, there was a span of 13 bases. This CDR3 contains 16 residues. CDR3 sequence (DNA): TGTGCCAGCAGTGAATTAAGGGGCGGGATGAACACTGAAGCTTTCTTT. It specifies CASSELRGGMNTEAFF.

V and J are TRBV6-5 and TRBJ2-7, with D possibly TRBD1 on 5 matching bases. CDR1 is MNHEY, CDR2 SVGAGI, per germline. The CDR3 runs to 14 residues. V was cut by 6 bases and J by 0 bases, with 12 bases left in between. The CDR3 region is CASRQASPSYEQYF. The CDR3 nucleotides are TGTGCCAGCAGACAGGCCTCCCCCTCCTACGAGCAGTACTTC.

The chain couples TRBV25-1 to TRBJ2-5, with 9 nucleotides matching TRBD2. This CDR3 is 17 amino acids long. After removal of 3 bases from V and 1 base from J, the junction contained 9 bases not matched to a gene. Germline values: CDR1 MGHDK, CDR2 SYGVNS. The CDR3 region is CASSEVAGGPLQETQYF. CDR3 nucleotides: TGTGCCAGCAGTGAGGTCGCGGGAGGGCCCCTCCAAGAGACCCAGTACTTC. Drawing the rest from reference TRBV25-1 and TRBJ2-5, the complete variable domain is EADIYQTPRYLVIGTGKKITLECSQTMGHDKMYWYQQDPGMELHLIHYSYGVNSTEKGDLSSESTVSRIRTEHFPLTLESARPSHTSQYLCASSEVAGGPLQETQYFGPGTRLLVL.

The chain joins TRBV5-1 to TRBJ2-1, with 10 bases identical to TRBD2. The germline CDR1 and CDR2 sequences are SGHRS and YFSETQ. This CDR3 has 18 amino acids. J gave up 1 base and V 4 bases, and 11 bases lay outside the gene matches. The CDR3 coding sequence is TGCGCCAGCAGCAAAATAGCGGGAGGACAGGGTTCCTACAATGAGCAGTTCTTC. It is translated as CASSKIAGGQGSYNEQFF.

The gene calls are TRBV24-1 and TRBJ1-2; no definite D call. The V and J ends lost 3 bases and 5 bases respectively, with 18 bases between them. The germline gives CDR1 KGHDR, CDR2 SFDVKD. This CDR3 has 16 amino acids. The CDR3 DNA follows: TGTGCCACCAGTGATCCGCCCCCGGGCCCGGGGTATGGCTACACCTTC. It specifies CATSDPPPGPGYGYTF.

The chain employs TRBV6-5 and TRBJ1-2; D gene uncertain. Germline V lookup: CDR1 MNHEY, CDR2 SVGAGI. The V end was cut by 6 bases, the J end by 0 bases, with 8 bases between. The CDR3 sequence is 13 residues long. CDR3 nucleotide sequence: TGTGCCAGCAGACAGAGCTCTAACTATGGCTACACCTTC. Amino acid sequence: CASRQSSNYGYTF.

The V gene is TRBV10-3, the J gene TRBJ1-5; the match to TRBD1 covers 8 bases. J was trimmed by 5 bases and V by 7 bases; bases with no gene match: 4. Germline V gene sequence: CDR1 ENHRY, CDR2 SYGVKD. This CDR3 has 13 amino acids. The CDR3 loop is CAIKGGQDQPQHF. The CDR3 coding sequence is TGTGCCATCAAGGGGGGACAGGATCAGCCCCAGCATTTT.

The gene calls are TRBV5-5 and TRBJ2-7; D is possibly TRBD2 (5 bases). The CDR3 is made up of 14 amino acids. The germline V and J ends were trimmed by 4 bases and 3 bases, with 14 bases remaining between them. Germline lookup yields CDR1 SGHKS and CDR2 YYEKEE (reference sequence). CDR3 amino acids: CASSRGPGNYEQYF. The CDR3 nucleotides are TGTGCCAGCAGCCGAGGTCCGGGGAACTACGAGCAGTACTTC.

The chain couples TRBV3-1 (or the pseudogene TRBV3-2) to TRBJ2-1; D is undetermined. The germline V gene encodes CDR1 LGHDT and CDR2 YNNKEL (reference sequence). This CDR3 has 14 amino acids. Trimming shortened V by 3 bases and J by 4 bases, and 10 bases separated the two germline ends. CDR3 region: CASSHGQPYNEQFF. CDR3 sequence (DNA): TGTGCCAGCAGCCATGGCCAACCTTACAATGAGCAGTTCTTC.